This T cell receptor (beta chain) derives from a study of cytomegalovirus exposure and HLA in healthy donors. Overall study findings and caveats: Among the CMV-associated chains, three were confirmed in vitro as specific for CMV antigens. TCR beta sequences reportedly predicted most subjects' HLA-A and HLA-B alleles accurately. Follow-up analysis later connected one missense variant in DCLRE1C with trimming of TCR beta V- and J-genes.

The length of the CDR3 is 15 residues. The ends lost 2 bases at V and 6 bases at J; junction bases unmatched: 8. Concerning this clone itself: Its target is not known.

13 Jbeta primers and 60 Vbeta primers were used for the PCR. As originally analysed: Later analysis identified approximately 88 million unique TCR beta chains, roughly 11 million shared. Only in-frame clones appear in the TCRdb table, and some are missing; sequencing was by immunoSEQ multiplex PCR. Clone size and the V and J calls come from that table; the DNA yielded D and trimming. The sample includes roughly 180,000 clones, over 65% seen only once; the top ten take approximately 1.5%. This chain links TRBV23-1 with TRBJ1-2, with 8 bases identical to TRBD1. TRBV23-1 is identified as an open reading frame with a role that is uncertain. The TCR originated in a man aged 18 to 30 in good health and CMV-seronegative. Sequencing used PBMCs. The CDR3 here is CASSQGTGSRDGYTF. In DNA form, the CDR3 reads TGCGCCAGCAGTCAAGGGACAGGCTCCCGGGATGGCTACACCTTC.